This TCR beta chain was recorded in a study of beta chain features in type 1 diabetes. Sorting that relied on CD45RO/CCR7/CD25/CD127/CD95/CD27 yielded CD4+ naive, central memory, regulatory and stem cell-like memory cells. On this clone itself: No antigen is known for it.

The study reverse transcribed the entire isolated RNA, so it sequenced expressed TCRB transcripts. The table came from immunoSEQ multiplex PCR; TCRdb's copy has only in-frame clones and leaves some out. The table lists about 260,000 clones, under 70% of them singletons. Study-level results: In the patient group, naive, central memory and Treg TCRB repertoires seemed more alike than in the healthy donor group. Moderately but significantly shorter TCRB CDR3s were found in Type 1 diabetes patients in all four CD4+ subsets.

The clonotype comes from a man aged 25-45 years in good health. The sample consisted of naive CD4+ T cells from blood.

Here the CDR3 reads CASSGQRGNNEQFF. CDR3 DNA: TGTGCCAGCAGTGGCCAGCGGGGGAACAATGAGCAGTTCTTC. The V and J genes are TRBV6-5 and TRBJ2-1; 8 bases fit TRBD2. The CDR3 extends over 14 amino acids. Losses at the gene ends were 5 bases for V and 5 bases for J; bases not matched to a gene: 5. Germline-derived CDR1 and CDR2 are MNHEY and SVGAGI.